This TCR beta chain came from a study of blood T cells in healthy people across ages. Study conclusions and caveats: Roughly linear declines in TCR beta diversity per million T cells occurred with age. Any changes in expanded clonotypes were possibly confounded, as donor CMV status remained unknown.

Germline V gene data show CDR1 as MNHEY and CDR2 as SVGEGT. The V end lost 8 bases, the J end lost 6 bases, and 17 bases lay between the germline ends. CDR3 length: 13 amino acids. Sample-barcoded 5' priming and a J-beta primer mix drove a second PCR of about 6 to 11 cycles. TCRdb used MiXCR to reprocess the 5' RACE reads, holding one entry per CDR3 protein. The sample lists about 1.5 million distinct CDR3 sequences, roughly 43% seen once, with roughly 3.7% in the top ten. This clonotype was seen more than once but under ten times. Its antigen is not known. The rearrangement uses TRBV6-2 or TRBV6-3 and TRBJ2-7; TRBD2 is a possible D gene (6 bases). The specimen was blood. This receptor was identified in a woman under 30 in good health. The CDR3 loop reads CASRLEGLSEQYF. The CDR3 DNA reads TGTGCCAGCCGCTTGGAGGGCCTTTCCGAGCAGTACTTC.